These 24 T cell receptor beta chains came from one sample sequenced in a study of T cell repertoires in cytomegalovirus infection. TCRdb re-called the reads through MiXCR, storing one row per CDR3 protein. The sample holds some 350,000 distinct CDR3 sequences, 25% to 30% seen once. Their target antigens are unknown. The source material was cultured PBMCs, sampled from culture after CMV antigen stimulation. These receptors came from a human donor in good health (CMV status not recorded). Some clones in this sample may be carry-over from other donors' samples.

This rearrangement joins TRBV7-9 to TRBJ2-3; tentative D call: TRBD2 (6 bases). The CDR3 sequence is 18 residues long. V was pared by 4 bases and J by 6 bases, with 26 bases between. Germline loops: CDR1 SEHNR, CDR2 FQNEAQ (reference sequence). The CDR3 sequence is CASSWLGRGPYGDDTQYF. The DNA for the CDR3 is TGTGCCAGCAGCTGGTTAGGGCGGGGCCCCTATGGTGATGATACGCAGTATTTT.

The V gene is TRBV2, the J gene TRBJ2-7; the D gene is possibly TRBD2 (6 bases). The CDR3 spans 14 residues. Germline V gives CDR1 SNHLY, CDR2 FYNNEI. Trimming pared 6 bases from V and 6 bases from J, leaving 18 bases between. The CDR3 loop is CASRDGSPGFEQYF. CDR3 nucleotides: TGTGCCAGCAGAGACGGGAGCCCGGGATTCGAGCAGTACTTC.

V usage is TRBV5-1 and J usage is TRBJ2-1, with 8 bases identical to TRBD2. V was pared by 1 base and J by 0 bases, with 3 bases of the junction left unmatched. Germline values: CDR1 SGHRS, CDR2 YFSETQ. The CDR3 loop spans 16 amino acids. The CDR3 DNA follows: TGCGCCAGCAGCTTGAACCTAGCGGGCTCCTACAATGAGCAGTTCTTC. Its protein product is CASSLNLAGSYNEQFF.

This clonotype came up a few times. V and J are TRBV6-6 and TRBJ1-1; possibly TRBD1 for D (5 bases). V lost 8 bases and J lost 1, with 17 bases in between. Per germline, CDR1 MNHNY and CDR2 SVGAGI (reference sequence). This CDR3 comprises 15 residues. CDR3 sequence (DNA): TGTGCCAGCCCGGAGGCAGGGCGGGGGAACACTGAAGCTTTCTTT. Its translation is CASPEAGRGNTEAFF.

This clonotype has a handful of counts. This chain connects TRBV7-2 to TRBJ2-3, with D unclear. CDR1 and CDR2 (germline): SGHTA, FQGNSA. Trimming took 2 bases from V and 5 from J, leaving 2 bases between them. CDR3 length: 11 residues. The CDR3 reads CASSLLDTQYF. In DNA form, the CDR3 reads TGTGCCAGCAGCTTACTAGATACGCAGTATTTT.

This clonotype was seen at least ten times. The chain carries TRBV7-2 and TRBJ2-1; 7 nucleotides match TRBD2. This CDR3 is 16 amino acids long. Germline-derived CDR1 and CDR2 are SGHTA and FQGNSA. J was trimmed by 8 bases and V by 6 bases; bases with no gene match: 16. The CDR3 sequence: CASRLERGSFVDEQFF. The CDR3 bases are TGTGCCAGCAGACTAGAGCGGGGCAGTTTTGTAGATGAGCAGTTCTTC.

The rearrangement links TRBV7-2 to TRBJ2-7; a weak D match, TRBD2 (6 bases). CDR1 and CDR2 (germline): SGHTA, FQGNSA. The CDR3 loop spans 17 amino acids. V lost 0 bases, J lost 3 bases, and 18 bases lay in between. The DNA for the CDR3 is TGTGCCAGCAGCTTAGCAGGCGGCGTGGGGAGGCACTACGAGCAGTACTTC. Translating it yields CASSLAGGVGRHYEQYF.

The chain couples TRBV19 to TRBJ1-2; D ambiguous. This CDR3 is 12 amino acids long. Per germline, CDR1 LNHDA and CDR2 SQIVND (reference sequence). Trimming removed 3 bases from V and 4 bases from J, with 6 bases in between. The chain's CDR3 is CASSMLGYGYTF. The CDR3 DNA reads TGTGCCAGTAGTATGCTGGGCTATGGCTACACCTTC.

This clonotype turned up a few times. The rearrangement uses TRBV7-3 and TRBJ1-1, with unresolved D. CDR3 size: 14 residues. Germline loops: CDR1 SGHTA, CDR2 FQGTGA. V lost 3 bases and J 1 base, leaving 9 bases between the germline ends. The CDR3 loop reads CASSLGNQNTEAFF. The CDR3 region has the DNA TGTGCCAGCAGCTTGGGCAATCAGAACACTGAAGCTTTCTTT.

This chain connects TRBV30 to TRBJ1-5; 8 nucleotides align to TRBD1. The V gene's germline CDR1 is GTSNPN and CDR2 SVGIG (reference sequence). V lost 2 bases and J lost 5; bases outside the gene matches: 5. The CDR3 contains 14 residues. The CDR3 region has the DNA TGTGCCTGGAGTTTAGGACAGGGACATCAGCCCCAGCATTTT. Encoded protein: CAWSLGQGHQPQHF. The full variable domain, rest sourced from reference TRBV30 and TRBJ1-5, is SQTIHQWPATLVQPVGSPLSLECTVEGTSNPNLYWYRQAAGRGLQLLFYSVGIGQISSEVPQNLSASRPQDRQFILSSKKLLLSDSGFYLCAWSLGQGHQPQHFGDGTRLSIL.

In this sample, this clonotype turned up a few times. One end of the junction fails to match germline, which may point to a read error. The rearrangement uses TRBV10-2 and TRBJ1-1; 9 positions match TRBD1. CDR1 is WSHSY and CDR2 is SAAADI in the germline V gene. The CDR3 has 11 residues. Here the CDR3 DNA reads TGCGCCAGCAAACCCCCCGGGACAGGGCCATTT. Its translation: CASKPPGTGPF.

This clonotype was seen repeatedly, ten times or more. The chain carries TRBV7-9 and TRBJ2-5, with D possibly being TRBD1 (6 bases). Germline CDR1 SEHNR, CDR2 FQNEAQ (reference sequence). The CDR3 length is 15 residues. V was clipped by 3 bases and J by 0 bases, with 11 bases between them. CDR3 in DNA: TGTGCCAGCAGCTTGACAGGAGCGTACCAAGAGACCCAGTACTTC. Protein sequence: CASSLTGAYQETQYF.

Details on this clonotype: At one boundary the junction diverges from the germline segment, which might be a read error. The CDR3 DNA sequence: TGTGCCAGCAGCTTGGACCAGGGGCGAAACCCCAGACCCCTCCACTTT. As protein: CASSLDQGRNPRPLHF. The rearrangement joins TRBV5-3 to TRBJ1-6; a possible D gene is TRBD1 (6 bases). TRBV5-3 is an ORF for which the function is uncertain. The CDR3 is 16 amino acids.

The rearrangement joins TRBV2 to TRBJ1-1; tentatively, D is TRBD1 (5 bases). The CDR3 spans 14 residues. The germline gives CDR1 SNHLY, CDR2 FYNNEI. Between the trimmed V and J ends, which lost 6 bases and 1 base, there was a span of 12 bases. This CDR3 reads CASRGLLQNTEAFF. CDR3 DNA: TGTGCCAGCAGGGGACTGCTGCAGAACACTGAAGCTTTCTTT.

The chain joins TRBV6-5 to TRBJ1-1; no definite D call. The V end lost 6 bases, the J end lost 11 bases, and 16 bases lay between the germline ends. CDR1 MNHEY and CDR2 SVGAGI come from the germline V gene. The CDR3 loop spans 12 amino acids. The CDR3 here is CASSPAAGLAFF. The DNA for the CDR3 is TGTGCCAGCAGCCCAGCCGCCGGTTTGGCTTTCTTT.

This clonotype was recorded many times. The chain combines TRBV7-2 with TRBJ2-7; TRBD1 matches 9 bases. The CDR3 length is 14 residues. V lost 3 bases and J lost 6; bases outside the gene matches: 6. Per germline, CDR1 SGHTA and CDR2 FQGNSA. The CDR3 region has the DNA TGTGCCAGCAGCTTTGGACAGGGGACGCGCGAGCAGTACTTC. Translating it yields CASSFGQGTREQYF.

The rearrangement uses TRBV7-3 and TRBJ2-3, with 12 positions matching TRBD2. The V gene's germline CDR1 is SGHTA and CDR2 FQGTGA. The J segment lost 4 bases and the V segment lost 2 bases, leaving 4 bases of the junction unmatched. The CDR3 consists of 16 residues. The CDR3 DNA reads TGTGCCAGCAGCTTAGGACTAGCGGGACGAGCAGATACGCAGTATTTT. It translates to CASSLGLAGRADTQYF.

This clonotype was detected many times. CDR3 residues: CASSFSGMWDIQYF. The CDR3 DNA is TGTGCCAGCAGCTTTAGCGGGATGTGGGACATTCAGTACTTC. This chain links TRBV7-2 with TRBJ2-4, with 8 bases lining up with TRBD2. CDR1 and CDR2 (germline): SGHTA, FQGNSA. The CDR3 runs to 14 residues. J was trimmed by 8 bases and V by 3 bases; bases with no gene match: 6.

This clonotype occurred many times. This chain uses TRBV12-3 or TRBV12-4 with TRBJ2-7, with 8 bases matching TRBD2. The CDR3 is 15 residues long. J lost 0 bases, V lost 2 bases, and 3 bases had no gene match. The CDR3 region is CASSLSGGSSYEQYF. In DNA, the CDR3 is TGTGCCAGCAGTTTATCGGGGGGGAGCTCCTACGAGCAGTACTTC.

V usage is TRBV30 and J usage is TRBJ1-2, with D unresolved. V lost 1 base, J lost 7 bases, and 13 bases lay in between. This CDR3 region has 13 residues. Germline-derived CDR1 and CDR2 are GTSNPN and SVGIG (reference sequence). CDR3 DNA sequence: TGTGCCTGGAGTGCCCTAGACGAGGGTGGCTACACCTTC. Translating it yields CAWSALDEGGYTF.

This clonotype has only a few counts. The J gene is TRBJ2-3, the V gene TRBV7-8, with 7 bases that match TRBD2. Germline CDR1 SGHVS, CDR2 FQNEAQ. J gave up 5 bases and V 4 bases, and 3 bases lay outside the gene matches. The CDR3 runs to 13 residues. The CDR3 sequence: CASSWGGEDTQYF. Here the CDR3 DNA reads TGTGCCAGCAGCTGGGGGGGTGAAGATACGCAGTATTTT.

A word on this clonotype: A read error may be the cause here, since a much bigger clone is one base away. The chain carries TRBV7-2 and TRBJ2-3; TRBD1 is a possible D gene (6 bases). CDR3 length: 12 amino acids. The germline gives CDR1 SGHTA, CDR2 FQGNSA. V was pared by 8 bases and J by 5 bases, with 11 bases between. This chain's CDR3 is CASGPGVDTQYF. In DNA, the CDR3 is TGTGCCAGCGGCCCAGGGGTAGATACGCAGTATTTT.

The chain joins TRBV19 to TRBJ2-2, with a weak D call TRBD1 (5 bases). Germline V gene data show CDR1 as LNHDA and CDR2 as SQIVND (reference sequence). Trimming took off 6 bases at V and 2 bases at J, with 7 bases between the two ends. The CDR3 consists of 13 residues. The CDR3 reads CASRTENTGELFF. The CDR3 region has the DNA TGTGCCAGTAGGACAGAAAACACCGGGGAGCTGTTTTTT.

The gene calls are TRBV20-1 and TRBJ1-5; D possibly corresponds to TRBD1 (5 bases). Per germline, CDR1 DFQATT and CDR2 SNEGSKA (reference sequence). The CDR3 runs 17 residues. V lost 6 bases and J lost 0, with 21 bases in between. Here the CDR3 reads CSAFPTEARYSNQPQHF. Here the CDR3 DNA reads TGCAGTGCGTTCCCGACAGAGGCCCGTTATAGCAATCAGCCCCAGCATTTT.